This TCR beta chain was observed in a study of blood T cell repertoires in COVID-19. In germline, CDR1 is MNHEY, CDR2 SMNVEV (reference sequence). V dropped 3 bases and J dropped 10 bases, with 7 bases sitting between them. This CDR3 contains 11 residues. Clones were sequenced by immunoSEQ multiplex PCR, and TCRdb holds only the in-frame ones, with some missing. The table includes about 230,000 clones, about 90% detected once. The sequenced sample was peripheral blood. This chain connects TRBV27 to TRBJ2-4, with TRBD2 as a possible D gene (6 bases). The TCR comes from a young woman who had recovered from COVID-19. The DNA of the CDR3 is TGTGCCAGCAGTTTCGGGGGAATTCAGTACTTC. Protein sequence: CASSFGGIQYF.